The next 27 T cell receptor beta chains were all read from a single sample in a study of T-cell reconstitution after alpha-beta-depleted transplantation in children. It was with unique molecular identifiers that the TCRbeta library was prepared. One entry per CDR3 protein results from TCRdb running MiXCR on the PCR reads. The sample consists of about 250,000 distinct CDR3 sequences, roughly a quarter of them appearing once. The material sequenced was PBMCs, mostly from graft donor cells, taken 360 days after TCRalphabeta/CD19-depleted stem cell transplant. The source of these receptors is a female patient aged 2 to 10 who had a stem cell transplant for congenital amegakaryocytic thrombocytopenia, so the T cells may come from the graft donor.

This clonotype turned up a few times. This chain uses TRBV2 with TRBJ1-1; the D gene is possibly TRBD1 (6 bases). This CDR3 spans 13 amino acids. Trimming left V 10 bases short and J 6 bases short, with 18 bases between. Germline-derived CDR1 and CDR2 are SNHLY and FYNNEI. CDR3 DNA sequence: TGTGCCACCCAGGGGTCCCGCGGCGCTGAAGCTTTCTTT. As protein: CATQGSRGAEAFF.

Written as DNA, the CDR3 is TGTGCCAGCAGCTTGGGTCTTGACAGGGACCACGAGCAGTACTTC. Translation: CASSLGLDRDHEQYF. The rearrangement links TRBV5-5 to TRBJ2-7; 7 bases are a match to TRBD1. V lost 0 bases to trimming and J lost 5 bases; unmatched junction nucleotides: 8. Germline CDR1 and CDR2: SGHKS and YYEKEE (reference sequence). This CDR3 spans 15 amino acids.

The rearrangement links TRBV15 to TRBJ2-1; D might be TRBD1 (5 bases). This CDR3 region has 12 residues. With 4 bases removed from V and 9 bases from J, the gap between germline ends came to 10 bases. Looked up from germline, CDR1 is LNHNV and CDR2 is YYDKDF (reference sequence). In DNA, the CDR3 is TGTGCCACCAGCACCCAGGGCGTTGAGCAGTTCTTC. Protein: CATSTQGVEQFF.

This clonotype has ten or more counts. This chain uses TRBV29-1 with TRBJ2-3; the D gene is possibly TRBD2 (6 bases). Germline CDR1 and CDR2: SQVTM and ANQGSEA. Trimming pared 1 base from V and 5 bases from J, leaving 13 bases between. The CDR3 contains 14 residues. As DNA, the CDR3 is TGCAGCGTTGAAGCCCAGCGGGTAGGAGATACGCAGTATTTT. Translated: CSVEAQRVGDTQYF.

In DNA form, the CDR3 reads TGTGCCAGCAGCTTAGACAGGGTTATCAATGAGCAGTTCTTC. The encoded protein is CASSLDRVINEQFF. The chain carries TRBV11-2 and TRBJ2-1, with a weak D call TRBD1 (5 bases). V gave up 0 bases and J gave up 6 bases, with 9 bases separating them. This CDR3 has 14 residues. Looked up from germline, CDR1 is SGHAT and CDR2 is FQNNGV. Full variable domain (missing parts from reference TRBV11-2 and TRBJ2-1): EAGVAQSPRYKIIEKRQSVAFWCNPISGHATLYWYQQILGQGPKLLIQFQNNGVVDDSQLPKDRFSAERLKGVDSTLKIQPAKLEDSAVYLCASSLDRVINEQFFGPGTRLTVL.

The CDR3 region is CASSLGYYEYGYTF. Here the CDR3 DNA reads TGTGCCAGCAGTTTGGGGTACTACGAATATGGCTACACCTTC. The V and J genes are TRBV12-3 or TRBV12-4 and TRBJ1-2; D gene uncertain. V lost 3 bases, J lost 5 bases, and 13 bases lay in between. CDR3 length: 14 amino acids.

Here the CDR3 DNA reads TGTGCCAGCTCACCACCGCCGGGACAAGAGACCCAGTACTTC. Its translation: CASSPPPGQETQYF. The genes are TRBV18 and TRBJ2-5, with D perhaps matching TRBD2 (5 bases). With 0 bases removed from V and 2 bases from J, the gap between germline ends came to 7 bases. Germline CDR1 and CDR2: KGHSH and LQKENI. This CDR3 has 14 amino acids.

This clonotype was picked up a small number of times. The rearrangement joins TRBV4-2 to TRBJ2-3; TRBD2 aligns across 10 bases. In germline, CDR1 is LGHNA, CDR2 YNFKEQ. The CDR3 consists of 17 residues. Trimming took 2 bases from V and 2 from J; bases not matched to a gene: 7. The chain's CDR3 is CASSQTRLAGSTDTQYF. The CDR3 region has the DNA TGTGCCAGCAGCCAAACCCGACTAGCGGGCTCCACAGATACGCAGTATTTT.

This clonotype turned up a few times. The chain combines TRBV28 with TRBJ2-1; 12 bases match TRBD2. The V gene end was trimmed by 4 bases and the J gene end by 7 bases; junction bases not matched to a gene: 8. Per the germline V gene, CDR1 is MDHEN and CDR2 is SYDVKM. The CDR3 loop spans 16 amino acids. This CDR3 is CASSYLAGGRRNEQFF. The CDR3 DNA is TGTGCCAGCAGTTACCTAGCGGGGGGGCGGCGGAATGAGCAGTTCTTC.

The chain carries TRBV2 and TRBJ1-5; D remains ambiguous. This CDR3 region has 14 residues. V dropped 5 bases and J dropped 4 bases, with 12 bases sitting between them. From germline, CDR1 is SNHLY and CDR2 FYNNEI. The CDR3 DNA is TGTGCCAGCAGTTACTTTCTCCGGAATCAGCCCCAGCATTTT. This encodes CASSYFLRNQPQHF.

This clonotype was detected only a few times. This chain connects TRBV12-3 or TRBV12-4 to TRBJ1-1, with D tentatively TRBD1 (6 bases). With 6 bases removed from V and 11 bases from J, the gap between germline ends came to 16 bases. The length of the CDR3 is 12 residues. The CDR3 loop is CASRRGQSGAFF. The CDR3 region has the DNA TGTGCCAGCAGGCGAGGACAGTCGGGGGCTTTCTTT.

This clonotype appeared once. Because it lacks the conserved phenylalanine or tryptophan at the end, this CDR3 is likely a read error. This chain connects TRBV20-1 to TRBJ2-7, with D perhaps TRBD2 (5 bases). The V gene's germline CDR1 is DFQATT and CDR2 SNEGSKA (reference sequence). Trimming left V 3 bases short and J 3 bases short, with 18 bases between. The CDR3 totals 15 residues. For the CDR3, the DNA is TGCAGTGCTAGTTTGGCGGACTTTCCCTTCTACGAGCAGTACTCC. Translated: CSASLADFPFYEQYS.

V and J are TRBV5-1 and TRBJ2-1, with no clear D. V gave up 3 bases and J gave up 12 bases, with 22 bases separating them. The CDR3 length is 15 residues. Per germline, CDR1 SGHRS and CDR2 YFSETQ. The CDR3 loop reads CASSYEGNSDRGQFF. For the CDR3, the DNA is TGCGCCAGCAGCTACGAAGGGAATTCTGATCGAGGGCAGTTCTTC.

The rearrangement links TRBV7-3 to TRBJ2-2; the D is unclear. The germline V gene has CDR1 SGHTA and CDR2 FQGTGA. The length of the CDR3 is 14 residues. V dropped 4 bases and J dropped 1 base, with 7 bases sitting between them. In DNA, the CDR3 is TGTGCCAGCAGCTCGCCAGGGAACACCGGGGAGCTGTTTTTT. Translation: CASSSPGNTGELFF.

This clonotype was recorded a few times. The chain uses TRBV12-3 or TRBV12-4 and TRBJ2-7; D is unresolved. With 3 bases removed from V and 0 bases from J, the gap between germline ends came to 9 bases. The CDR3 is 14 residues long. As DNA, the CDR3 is TGTGCCAGCAGTTTCGGCGGACCCTCCTACGAGCAGTACTTC. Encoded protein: CASSFGGPSYEQYF.

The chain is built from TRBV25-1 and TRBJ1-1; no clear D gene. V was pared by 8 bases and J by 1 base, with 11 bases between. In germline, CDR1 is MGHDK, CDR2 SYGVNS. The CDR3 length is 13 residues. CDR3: CASRGDWNTEAFF. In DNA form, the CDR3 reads TGTGCCAGCCGGGGTGACTGGAACACTGAAGCTTTCTTT.

The CDR3 sequence is CAISFARLALANYNEQFF. CDR3 nucleotides: TGTGCCATCAGTTTTGCGAGGTTGGCGCTAGCGAACTACAATGAGCAGTTCTTC. The genes are TRBV10-3 and TRBJ2-1, with D maybe TRBD2 (6 bases). Trimming shortened V by 5 bases and J by 3 bases, and 23 bases separated the two germline ends. Germline V gives CDR1 ENHRY, CDR2 SYGVKD. There are 18 residues in the CDR3.

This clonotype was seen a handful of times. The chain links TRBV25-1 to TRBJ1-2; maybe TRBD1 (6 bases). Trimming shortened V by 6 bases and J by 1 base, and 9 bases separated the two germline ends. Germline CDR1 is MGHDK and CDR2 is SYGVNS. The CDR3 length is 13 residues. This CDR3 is CASSSDSNYGYTF. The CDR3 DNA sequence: TGTGCCAGCAGCTCGGACAGTAACTATGGCTACACCTTC.

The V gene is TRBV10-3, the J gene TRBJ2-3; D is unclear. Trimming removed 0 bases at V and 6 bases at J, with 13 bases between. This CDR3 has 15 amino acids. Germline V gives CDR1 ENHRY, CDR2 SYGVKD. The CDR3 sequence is CAISESRSGDDTQYF. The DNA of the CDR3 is TGTGCCATCAGTGAGTCGAGGAGTGGAGACGATACGCAGTATTTT.

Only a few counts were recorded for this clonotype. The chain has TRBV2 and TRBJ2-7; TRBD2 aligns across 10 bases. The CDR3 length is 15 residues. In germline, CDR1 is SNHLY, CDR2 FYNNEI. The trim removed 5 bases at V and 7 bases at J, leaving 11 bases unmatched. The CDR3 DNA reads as TGTGCCAGCAGTAAGGAGGGCCTAGCGGGAGATGAGCAGTACTTC. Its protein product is CASSKEGLAGDEQYF.

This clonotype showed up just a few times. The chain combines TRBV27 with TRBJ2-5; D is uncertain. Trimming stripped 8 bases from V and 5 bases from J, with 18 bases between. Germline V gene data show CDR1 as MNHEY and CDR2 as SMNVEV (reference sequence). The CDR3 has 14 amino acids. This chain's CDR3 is CASRRVGVVETQYF. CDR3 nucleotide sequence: TGTGCCAGCCGCCGGGTGGGCGTGGTCGAGACCCAGTACTTC.

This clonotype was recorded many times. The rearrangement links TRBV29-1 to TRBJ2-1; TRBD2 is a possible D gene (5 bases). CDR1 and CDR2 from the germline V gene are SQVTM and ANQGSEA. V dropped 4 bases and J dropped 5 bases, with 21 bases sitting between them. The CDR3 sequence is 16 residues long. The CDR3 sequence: CSVVLGRSGGNNEQFF. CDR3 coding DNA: TGCAGCGTTGTTCTCGGACGGAGCGGAGGCAACAATGAGCAGTTCTTC.

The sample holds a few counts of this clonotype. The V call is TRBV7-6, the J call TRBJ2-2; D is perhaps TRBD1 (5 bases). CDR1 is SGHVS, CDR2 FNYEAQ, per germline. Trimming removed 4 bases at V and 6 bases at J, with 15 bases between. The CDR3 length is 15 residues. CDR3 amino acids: CASSYTGYKSGELFF. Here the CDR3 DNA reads TGTGCCAGCAGCTATACAGGTTACAAATCCGGGGAGCTGTTTTTT.

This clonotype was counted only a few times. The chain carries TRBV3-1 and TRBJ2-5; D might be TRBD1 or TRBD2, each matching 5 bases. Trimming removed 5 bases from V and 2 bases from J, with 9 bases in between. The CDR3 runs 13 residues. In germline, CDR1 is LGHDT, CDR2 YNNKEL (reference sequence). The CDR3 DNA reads TGTGCCAGCAGCTGGGACGGGCAAGAGACCCAGTACTTC. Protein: CASSWDGQETQYF.

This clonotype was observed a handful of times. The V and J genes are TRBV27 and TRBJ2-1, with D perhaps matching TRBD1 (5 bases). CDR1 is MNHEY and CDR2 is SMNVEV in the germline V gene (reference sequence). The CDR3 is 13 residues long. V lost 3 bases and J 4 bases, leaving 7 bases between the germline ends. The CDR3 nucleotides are TGTGCCAGCAGTTTGACAGATTACAATGAGCAGTTCTTC. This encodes CASSLTDYNEQFF.

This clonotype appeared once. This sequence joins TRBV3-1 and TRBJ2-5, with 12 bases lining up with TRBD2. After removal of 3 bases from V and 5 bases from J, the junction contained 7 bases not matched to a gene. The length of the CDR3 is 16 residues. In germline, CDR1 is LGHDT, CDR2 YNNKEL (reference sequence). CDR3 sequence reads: CASSQELAGGMETQYF. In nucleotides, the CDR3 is TGTGCCAGCAGCCAGGAACTAGCGGGAGGTATGGAGACCCAGTACTTC.

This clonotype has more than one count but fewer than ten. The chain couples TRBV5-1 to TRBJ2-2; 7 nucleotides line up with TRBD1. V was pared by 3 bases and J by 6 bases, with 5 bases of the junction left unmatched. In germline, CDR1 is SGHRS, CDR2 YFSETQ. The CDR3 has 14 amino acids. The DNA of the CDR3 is TGCGCCAGCAGCTCGACAGGGCACGCCGGGGAGCTGTTTTTT. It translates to CASSSTGHAGELFF.